The T cell receptor (beta chain) described here comes from a study of blood T cell repertoires in COVID-19 (dated by TCRdb to 2020 to 2022). At the level of the whole study: Samples from collaborators originated in the United States, Italy and Spain and spanned both the acute and convalescent phases of COVID-19. The repertoires were released in a freely available public database meant as a resource for research on the immune response to SARS-CoV-2. Nearly every sample came with metadata listing a de-identified subject ID, COVID-19 status, age in years and sex. The material from the prospective study consisted of cDNA or gDNA derived from T cells, B-cell-depleted T cells, or PBMCs. Where available, HLA class I and class II types were obtained from metadata supplied by the sample provider rather than from assay-based typing. Samples were obtained from the ongoing ImmuneRACE study (first 160 participants) and from about 1,300 subjects provided by 6 global collaborators. The dataset comprised deeply sampled blood TCRbeta repertoires from subjects exposed to, actively infected with, or recovered from COVID-19.

Relative to germline, V is 1 base shorter and J is 4 bases shorter, with 7 bases between their ends. The germline V gene (reference sequence) supplies CDR1 MNHEY and CDR2 SMNVEV. The CDR3 covers 14 residues, taking in both the cysteine and the phenylalanine. Only CDR3 DNA is held: 42 bases, read in frame from base 1. Worth noting for this clone: The clone's antigen remains unknown. It has no much larger one-base neighbor in the sample; base qualities were not kept.

Another Seattle source contributed samples from volunteer blood donors who had recovered from COVID-19. Each collaborating institution followed its own protocols to collect whole blood in K2EDTA tubes. Collaborator samples were shipped for TCRbeta analysis as frozen whole blood, isolated PBMCs, or DNA extracted from either sample type. The full study reports these points: Clinical and demographic metadata were provided uncurated, with the amount varying by source and participant.

TCRbeta CDR3 regions were amplified from genomic DNA using the immunoSEQ Assay, a bias-controlled multiplex PCR. In the source study's methods: Within the assay, amplification of reference gene primers was used to estimate how many nucleated cells each sample contained. To quantify the absolute abundance of each unique TCRbeta CDR3 rearrangement, sequence reads were collapsed and filtered. For each sample, productive Simpson clonality was calculated by taking the square root of Simpson's diversity index across productive rearrangements. Held by TCRdb, this immuneACCESS table contains in-frame sequences only and omits some clones. Under half of the omission traces to an unresolved V gene where checked; the cause of the rest is unknown. V, J and clone size derive from that table, while D and trimming were established from the DNA sequence. The table for this sample lists 250,000 to 300,000 clones; approximately 88% of them were counted only once. Less than 0.95% of the sample lies in the top ten.

The sequence derives from a woman aged 35 to 49 who had recovered from COVID-19. Sequenced material: peripheral blood. The chain employs TRBV27 and TRBJ2-2; the D gene remains uncertain. The DNA sequence is TGTGCCAGCAGTTTATGGAGTTTCACCGGGGAGCTGTTTTTT. Its coded protein is CASSLWSFTGELFF.